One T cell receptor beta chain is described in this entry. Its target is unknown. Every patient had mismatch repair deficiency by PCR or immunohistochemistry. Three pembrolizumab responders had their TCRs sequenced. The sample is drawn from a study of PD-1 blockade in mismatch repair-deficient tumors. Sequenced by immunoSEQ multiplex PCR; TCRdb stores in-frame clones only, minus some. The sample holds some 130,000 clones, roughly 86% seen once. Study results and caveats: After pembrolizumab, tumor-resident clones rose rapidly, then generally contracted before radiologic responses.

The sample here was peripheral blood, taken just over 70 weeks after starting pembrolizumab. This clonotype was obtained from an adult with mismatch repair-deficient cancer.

The CDR3 nucleotides read TGCGCCAGCAGCCCCCTAGAGGGGGCTGGGTACGAGCAGTACTTC. Its translation is CASSPLEGAGYEQYF. The chain couples TRBV4-1 to TRBJ2-7; TRBD1 matches at 7 bases. The CDR3 is made up of 15 amino acids. The germline CDR1 and CDR2 sequences are MGHRA and YSYEKL. J gave up 4 bases and V 4 bases, and 10 bases lay outside the gene matches.